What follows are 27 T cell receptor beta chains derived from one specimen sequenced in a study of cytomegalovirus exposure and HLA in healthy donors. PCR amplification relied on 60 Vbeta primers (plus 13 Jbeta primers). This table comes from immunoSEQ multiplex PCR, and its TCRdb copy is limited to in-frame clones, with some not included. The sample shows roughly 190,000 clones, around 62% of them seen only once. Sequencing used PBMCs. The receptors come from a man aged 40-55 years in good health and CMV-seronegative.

Here the CDR3 DNA reads TGTGCCAGCAGCCGGGGAAAGCGGAGCTCCTACAATGAGCAGTTCTTC. Translation: CASSRGKRSSYNEQFF. V is TRBV7-6 and J is TRBJ2-1, with a possible D match to TRBD2 (5 bases). V lost 5 bases to trimming and J lost 0 bases, with 14 bases between them. CDR1 and CDR2 (germline): SGHVS, FNYEAQ. The CDR3 has 16 residues. The variable domain in full, completed from reference TRBV7-6 and TRBJ2-1, reads GAGVSQSPRYKVTKRGQDVALRCDPISGHVSLYWYRQALGQGPEFLTYFNYEAQQDKSGLPNDRFSAERPEGSISTLTIQRTEQRDSAMYRCASSRGKRSSYNEQFFGPGTRLTVL.

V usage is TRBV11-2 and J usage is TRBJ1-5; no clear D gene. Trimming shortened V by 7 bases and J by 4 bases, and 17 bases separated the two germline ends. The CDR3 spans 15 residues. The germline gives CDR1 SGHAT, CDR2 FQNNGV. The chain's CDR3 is CASILPGDQNQPQHF. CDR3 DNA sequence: TGTGCCAGCATCCTTCCGGGAGACCAAAATCAGCCCCAGCATTTT.

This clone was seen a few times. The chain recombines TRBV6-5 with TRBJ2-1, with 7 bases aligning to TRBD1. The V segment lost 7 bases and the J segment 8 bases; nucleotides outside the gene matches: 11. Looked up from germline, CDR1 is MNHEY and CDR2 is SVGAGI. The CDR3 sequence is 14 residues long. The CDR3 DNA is TGTGCCAGCACCGAGGGACAGTCGGGCGATGAGCAGTTCTTC. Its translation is CASTEGQSGDEQFF.

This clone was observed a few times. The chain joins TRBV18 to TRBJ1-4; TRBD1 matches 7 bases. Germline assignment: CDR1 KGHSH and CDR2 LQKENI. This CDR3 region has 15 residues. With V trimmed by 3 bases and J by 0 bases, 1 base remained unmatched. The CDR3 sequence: CASSPGQATNEKLFF. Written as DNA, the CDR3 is TGTGCCAGCTCACCCGGACAGGCAACTAATGAAAAACTGTTTTTT.

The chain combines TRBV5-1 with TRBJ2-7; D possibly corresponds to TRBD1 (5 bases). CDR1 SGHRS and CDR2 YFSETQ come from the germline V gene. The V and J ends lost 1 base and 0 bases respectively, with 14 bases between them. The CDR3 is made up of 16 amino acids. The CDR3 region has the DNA TGCGCCAGCAGCTTGAGGCCAGGGTTATCCTCCTACGAGCAGTACTTC. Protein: CASSLRPGLSSYEQYF.

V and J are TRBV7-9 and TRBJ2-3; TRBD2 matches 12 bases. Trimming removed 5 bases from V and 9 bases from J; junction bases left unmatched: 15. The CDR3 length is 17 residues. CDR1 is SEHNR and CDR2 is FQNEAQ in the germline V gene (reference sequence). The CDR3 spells CASSLLLPGLAGRTQYF. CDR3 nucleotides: TGTGCCAGCAGCCTCCTTCTCCCGGGACTAGCGGGTCGAACGCAGTATTTT.

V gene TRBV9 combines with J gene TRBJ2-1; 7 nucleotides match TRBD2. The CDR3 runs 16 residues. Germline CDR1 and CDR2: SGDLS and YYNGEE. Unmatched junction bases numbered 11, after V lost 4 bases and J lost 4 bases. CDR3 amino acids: CASSTPVSGAYNEQFF. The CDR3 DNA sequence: TGTGCCAGCAGCACTCCGGTGAGCGGGGCATACAATGAGCAGTTCTTC.

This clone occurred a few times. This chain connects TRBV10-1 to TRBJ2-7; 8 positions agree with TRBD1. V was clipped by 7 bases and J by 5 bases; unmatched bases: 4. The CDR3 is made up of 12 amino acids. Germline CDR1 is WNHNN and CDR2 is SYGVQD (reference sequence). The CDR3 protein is CASIPRGHEQYF. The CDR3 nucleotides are TGCGCCAGCATCCCCAGGGGGCACGAGCAGTACTTC.

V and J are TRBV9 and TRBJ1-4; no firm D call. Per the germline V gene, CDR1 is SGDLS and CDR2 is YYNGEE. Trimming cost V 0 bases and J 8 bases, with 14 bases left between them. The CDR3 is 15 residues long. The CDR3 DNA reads TGTGCCAGCAGCGTAGACGGGAGGGTCTCCGAAAAACTGTTTTTT. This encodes CASSVDGRVSEKLFF.

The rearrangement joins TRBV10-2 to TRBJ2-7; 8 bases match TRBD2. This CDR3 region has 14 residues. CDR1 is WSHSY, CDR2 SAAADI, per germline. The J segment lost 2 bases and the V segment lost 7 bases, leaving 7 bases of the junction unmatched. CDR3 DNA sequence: TGCGCCAGCAAGGATCCGGGGGGGACCTACGAGCAGTACTTC. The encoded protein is CASKDPGGTYEQYF.

CDR3 region: CASSLVPPGGGNEQFF. CDR3 nucleotide sequence: TGTGCCAGCAGCTTAGTCCCCCCGGGGGGGGGCAATGAGCAGTTCTTC. The chain employs TRBV11-3 and TRBJ2-1; 8 bases line up with TRBD2. Trimming removed 1 base from V and 6 bases from J; junction bases left unmatched: 8. Germline V gives CDR1 SGHNT, CDR2 YENEEA. The CDR3 loop spans 16 amino acids.

The DNA of the CDR3 is TGTGCCAGTAGGGGGGGGCCCGGGGAGCTGTTTTTT. This translates into CASRGGPGELFF. The chain couples TRBV6-1 to TRBJ2-2; TRBD2 might be the D (7 bases). V gave up 9 bases and J gave up 6 bases, with 11 bases separating them. The CDR3 runs to 12 residues. Germline V gene lookup returns CDR1 MNHNS and CDR2 SASEGT.

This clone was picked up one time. The DNA for the CDR3 is TGTGCCAGCAGCCTCGACAGCAGCCGCTTCTACGAGCAGTACTTC. It encodes CASSLDSSRFYEQYF. The chain links TRBV6-5 to TRBJ2-5; weak D call: TRBD1 (5 bases). The J call may be in error: the DNA end matches TRBJ2-7 better. Per germline, CDR1 MNHEY and CDR2 SVGAGI. CDR3 length: 15 residues.

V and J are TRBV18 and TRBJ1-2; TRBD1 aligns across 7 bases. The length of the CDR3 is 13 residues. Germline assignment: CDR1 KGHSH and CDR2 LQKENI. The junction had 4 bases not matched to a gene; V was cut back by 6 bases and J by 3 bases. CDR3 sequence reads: CASSSGTDYGYTF. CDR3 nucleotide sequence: TGTGCCAGCTCTTCCGGGACAGACTATGGCTACACCTTC. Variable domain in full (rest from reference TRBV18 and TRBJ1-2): NAGVMQNPRHLVRRRGQEARLRCSPMKGHSHVYWYRQLPEEGLKFMVYLQKENIIDESGMPKERFSAEFPKEGPSILRIQQVVRGDSAAYFCASSSGTDYGYTFGSGTRLTVV.

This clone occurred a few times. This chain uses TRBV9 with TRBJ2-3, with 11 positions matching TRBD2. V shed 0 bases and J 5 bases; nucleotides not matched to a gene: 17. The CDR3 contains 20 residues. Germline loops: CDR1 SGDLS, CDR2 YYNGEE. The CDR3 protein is CASSVDPGSGRARSLDTQYF. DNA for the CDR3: TGTGCCAGCAGCGTAGATCCGGGTAGCGGGAGGGCCCGCTCGCTAGATACGCAGTATTTT.

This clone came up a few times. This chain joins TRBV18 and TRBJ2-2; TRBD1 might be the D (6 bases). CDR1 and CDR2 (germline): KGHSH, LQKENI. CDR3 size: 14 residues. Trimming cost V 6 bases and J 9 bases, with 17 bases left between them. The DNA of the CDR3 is TGTGCCAGCTCGTACCCCGGGACAAGGAGGGAGCTGTTTTTT. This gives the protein CASSYPGTRRELFF.

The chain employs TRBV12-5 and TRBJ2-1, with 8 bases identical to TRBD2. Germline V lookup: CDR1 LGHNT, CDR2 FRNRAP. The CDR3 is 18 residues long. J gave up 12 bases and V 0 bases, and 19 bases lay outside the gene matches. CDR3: CASGLVTDFSGIGLRQFF. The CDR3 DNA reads TGTGCTAGTGGTTTGGTAACCGACTTTAGCGGGATCGGTCTAAGGCAGTTCTTC.

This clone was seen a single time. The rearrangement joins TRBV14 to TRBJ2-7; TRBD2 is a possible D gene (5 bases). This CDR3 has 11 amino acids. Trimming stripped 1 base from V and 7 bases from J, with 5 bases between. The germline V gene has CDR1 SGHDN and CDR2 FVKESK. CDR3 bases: TGTGCCAGCAGCCAAGGAGGGGAGCAGTACTTC. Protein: CASSQGGEQYF.

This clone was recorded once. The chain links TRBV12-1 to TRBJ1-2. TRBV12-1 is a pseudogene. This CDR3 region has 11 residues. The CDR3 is CASSSDDFRTF. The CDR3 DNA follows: TGTGCCAGCAGCTCCGACGACTTCCGCACCTTC.

CDR3 loop: CASSPLGAVNTEAFF. CDR3 nucleotides: TGTGCCAGCAGCCCCCTAGGGGCCGTAAACACTGAAGCTTTCTTT. This chain joins TRBV7-2 and TRBJ1-1, with TRBD1 as a possible D gene (5 bases). V lost 5 bases and J 2 bases, leaving 15 bases between the germline ends. Germline CDR1 SGHTA, CDR2 FQGNSA. This CDR3 has 15 residues.

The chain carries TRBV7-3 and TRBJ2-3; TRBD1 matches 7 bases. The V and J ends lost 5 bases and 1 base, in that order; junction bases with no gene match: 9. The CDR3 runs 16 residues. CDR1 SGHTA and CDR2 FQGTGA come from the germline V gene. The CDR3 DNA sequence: TGTGCCAGCAGCCCCTTGACAGGGATGGGCACAGATACGCAGTATTTT. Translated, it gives CASSPLTGMGTDTQYF.

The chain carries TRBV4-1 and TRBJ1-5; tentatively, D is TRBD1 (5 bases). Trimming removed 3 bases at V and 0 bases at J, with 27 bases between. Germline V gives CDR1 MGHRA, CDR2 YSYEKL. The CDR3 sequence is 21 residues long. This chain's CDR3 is CASSHQSDSLFNRYSNQPQHF. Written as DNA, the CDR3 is TGCGCCAGCAGCCACCAGTCCGACAGTCTTTTCAACCGTTATAGCAATCAGCCCCAGCATTTT.

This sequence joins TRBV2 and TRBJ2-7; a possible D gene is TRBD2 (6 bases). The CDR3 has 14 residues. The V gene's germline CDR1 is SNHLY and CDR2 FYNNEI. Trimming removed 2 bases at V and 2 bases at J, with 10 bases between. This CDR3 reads CASSEQGGPYEQYF. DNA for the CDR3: TGTGCCAGCAGTGAACAGGGAGGACCCTACGAGCAGTACTTC.

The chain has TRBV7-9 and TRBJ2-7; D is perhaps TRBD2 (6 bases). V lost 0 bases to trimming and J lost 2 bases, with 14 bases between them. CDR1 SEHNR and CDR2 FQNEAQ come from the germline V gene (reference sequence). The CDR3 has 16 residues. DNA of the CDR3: TGTGCCAGCAGCTTAGCGGGGACTCGGGATGCCTACGAGCAGTACTTC. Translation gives CASSLAGTRDAYEQYF. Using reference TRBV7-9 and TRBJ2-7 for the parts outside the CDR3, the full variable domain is DTGVSQNPRHKITKRGQNVTFRCDPISEHNRLYWYRQTLGQGPEFLTYFQNEAQLEKSRLLSDRFSAERPKGSFSTLEIQRTEQGDSAMYLCASSLAGTRDAYEQYFGPGTRLTVT.

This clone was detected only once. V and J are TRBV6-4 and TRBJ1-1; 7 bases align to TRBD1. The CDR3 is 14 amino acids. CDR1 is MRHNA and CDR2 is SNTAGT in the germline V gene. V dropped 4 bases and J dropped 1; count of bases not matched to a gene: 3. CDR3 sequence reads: CASSGQGENTEAFF. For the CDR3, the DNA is TGTGCCAGCAGTGGGCAGGGGGAGAACACTGAAGCTTTCTTT.

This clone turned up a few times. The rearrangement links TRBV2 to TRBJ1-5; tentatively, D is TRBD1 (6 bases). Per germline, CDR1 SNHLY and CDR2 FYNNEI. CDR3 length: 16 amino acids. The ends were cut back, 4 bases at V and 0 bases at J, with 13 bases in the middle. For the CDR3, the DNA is TGTGCCAGCAGTGCAGGGGCAGGGTATAGCAATCAGCCCCAGCATTTT. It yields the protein CASSAGAGYSNQPQHF.

The CDR3 protein is CASSIFQGQNEKLFF. CDR3 bases: TGTGCCAGTAGTATATTTCAGGGACAGAATGAAAAACTGTTTTTT. The rearrangement links TRBV19 to TRBJ1-4; 7 bases align to TRBD1. J lost 5 bases, V lost 2 bases, and 5 bases had no gene match. The CDR3 totals 15 residues. Looked up from germline, CDR1 is LNHDA and CDR2 is SQIVND (reference sequence). The full variable domain, rest sourced from reference TRBV19 and TRBJ1-4, is DGGITQSPKYLFRKEGQNVTLSCEQNLNHDAMYWYRQDPGQGLRLIYYSQIVNDFQKGDIAEGYSVSREKKESFPLTVTSAQKNPTAFYLCASSIFQGQNEKLFFGSGTQLSVL.